This TCR beta chain is from a study of glioma-infiltrating T cells. TCR alpha and beta CDR3 regions were amplified from RNA using iRepertoire nested multiplex PCR. TCRdb reprocessed the multiplex PCR reads via MiXCR and lists one record per CDR3 protein. Of around 390,000 distinct CDR3 sequences listed, about 40% are singletons. Germline V gives CDR1 SGHVS, CDR2 FNYEAQ. V dropped 5 bases and J dropped 0 bases, with 14 bases sitting between them. This CDR3 is 16 amino acids long. This clonotype was seen more than once but under ten times. The clonotype was recovered from a human donor with low-grade glioma or glioblastoma, undergoing nonglioma brain surgery, or in good health (not recorded which). V usage is TRBV7-6 and J usage is TRBJ2-1; D not resolved. What was sequenced was glioma tissue, nonneoplastic brain tissue, or PBMCs (not recorded which). The CDR3 loop is CASSLSDTSSYNEQFF. The CDR3 bases are TGTGCCAGCAGCCTGTCCGACACCAGCTCCTACAATGAGCAGTTCTTC.